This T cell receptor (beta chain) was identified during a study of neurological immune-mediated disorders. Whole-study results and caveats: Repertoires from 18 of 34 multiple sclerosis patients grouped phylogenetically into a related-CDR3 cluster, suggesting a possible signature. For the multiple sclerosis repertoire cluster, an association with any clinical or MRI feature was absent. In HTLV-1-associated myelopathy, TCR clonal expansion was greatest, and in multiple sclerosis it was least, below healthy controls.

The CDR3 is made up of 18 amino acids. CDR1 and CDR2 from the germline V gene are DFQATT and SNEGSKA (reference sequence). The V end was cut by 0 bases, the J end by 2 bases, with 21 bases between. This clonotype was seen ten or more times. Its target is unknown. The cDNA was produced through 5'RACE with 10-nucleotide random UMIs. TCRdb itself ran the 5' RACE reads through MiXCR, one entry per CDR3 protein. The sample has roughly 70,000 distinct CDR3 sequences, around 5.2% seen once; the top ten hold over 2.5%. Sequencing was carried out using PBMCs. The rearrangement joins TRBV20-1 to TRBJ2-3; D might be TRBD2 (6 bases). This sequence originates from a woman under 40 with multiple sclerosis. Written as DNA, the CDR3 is TGCAGTGCTAGAGATATTACAGCGGGCCTAGACAACACAGATACGCAGTATTTT. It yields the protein CSARDITAGLDNTDTQYF.